The 6 T cell receptor beta chains below were found in one sample sequenced in a study of T cell responses to AZD1222 COVID-19 vaccine. Libraries were prepared by immunoSEQ multiplex PCR; TCRdb keeps only in-frame clonotypes and omits some of them. The table records 250,000 to 300,000 clones, around 92% of them present only once. The sequences come from peripheral blood, collected 28 days after the second AZD1222 dose. These receptors were collected from an adult who received the AZD1222 COVID-19 vaccine.

J is TRBJ2-1 and V is TRBV5-4; D is tentatively TRBD1 or TRBD2 (5 bases each). Trimming stripped 4 bases from V and 3 bases from J, with 17 bases between. The CDR3 is 16 residues long. The germline V gene encodes CDR1 SGHNT and CDR2 YYREEE (reference sequence). The CDR3 nucleotides read TGTGCCAGCAGCCCGATCGAGGGGATTAACTACAATGAGCAGTTCTTC. It yields the protein CASSPIEGINYNEQFF.

J is TRBJ1-1 and V is TRBV19; D might be TRBD1 (5 bases). Trimming removed 7 bases from V and 7 bases from J, with 13 bases in between. The CDR3 is 12 residues long. Germline CDR1 reads LNHDA; CDR2 reads SQIVND (reference sequence). The CDR3 loop reads CASMGQPLEAFF. As DNA, the CDR3 is TGTGCCAGTATGGGGCAACCTCTTGAAGCTTTCTTT.

Here the CDR3 reads CASSRLGVNYGYTF. DNA for the CDR3: TGTGCCAGCTCACGCCTTGGCGTTAACTATGGCTACACCTTC. V gene TRBV18 combines with J gene TRBJ1-2; D unresolved. In germline, CDR1 is KGHSH, CDR2 LQKENI. V lost 4 bases, J lost 1 base, and 10 bases lay in between. This CDR3 is built from 14 residues.

The rearrangement links TRBV7-3 to TRBJ1-2; tentative D call: TRBD1 (5 bases). V lost 1 base, J lost 6 bases, and 9 bases lay in between. The germline CDR1 and CDR2 sequences are SGHTA and FQGTGA. This CDR3 comprises 13 residues. The CDR3 DNA reads TGTGCCAGCAGCTTAAGGGACGGCAATGGCTACACCTTC. As protein: CASSLRDGNGYTF. Variable domain in full (rest from reference TRBV7-3 and TRBJ1-2): GAGVSQTPSNKVTEKGKYVELRCDPISGHTALYWYRQSLGQGPEFLIYFQGTGAADDSGLPNDRFFAVRPEGSVSTLKIQRTERGDSAVYLCASSLRDGNGYTFGSGTRLTVV.

This chain connects TRBV25-1 to TRBJ1-2; possibly TRBD1 for D (5 bases). CDR3 length: 16 amino acids. V gave up 3 bases and J gave up 0 bases, with 14 bases separating them. Germline CDR1 and CDR2: MGHDK and SYGVNS. CDR3 in DNA: TGTGCCAGCAGTGATCGGGACGGCAAGGCTAACTATGGCTACACCTTC. It translates to CASSDRDGKANYGYTF.

The chain carries TRBV7-9 and TRBJ2-2, with D hard to call. The CDR3 loop spans 13 amino acids. Germline CDR1 is SEHNR and CDR2 is FQNEAQ (reference sequence). With 2 bases removed from V and 5 bases from J, the gap between germline ends came to 6 bases. The CDR3 coding sequence is TGTGCCAGCAGCTTAATGGAAACCGGGGAGCTGTTTTTT. Translating gives CASSLMETGELFF.